This T cell receptor beta chain was documented in a study of blood T cell repertoires in COVID-19. Study context: Samples came from the United States, Italy and Spain, spanning acute and convalescent COVID-19. T cells, B-cell-depleted T cells, or PBMCs provided the cDNA or gDNA that served as material.

Authors' processing steps: Counts of nucleated cells, estimated from reference gene primer amplification, were obtained. The assay was immunoSEQ multiplex PCR, and TCRdb's table has in-frame clones only and misses some. The D gene and trimming were derived from the DNA, and the V and J assignments and clone size from that table. The sample has roughly 25,000 clones, around 92% seen once. V was trimmed by 7 bases and J by 0 bases, leaving 12 bases between them. Germline V gene sequence: CDR1 LNHNV, CDR2 YYDKDF (reference sequence). This CDR3 comprises 14 residues. The chain links TRBV15 to TRBJ1-2; D might be TRBD1 (6 bases). The sample taken for sequencing was peripheral blood. This TCR came from a human donor in a cohort sampled during active COVID-19. Here the CDR3 DNA reads TGTGCCACCAAGCCGGACAGCTCTAACTATGGCTACACCTTC. This encodes CATKPDSSNYGYTF.